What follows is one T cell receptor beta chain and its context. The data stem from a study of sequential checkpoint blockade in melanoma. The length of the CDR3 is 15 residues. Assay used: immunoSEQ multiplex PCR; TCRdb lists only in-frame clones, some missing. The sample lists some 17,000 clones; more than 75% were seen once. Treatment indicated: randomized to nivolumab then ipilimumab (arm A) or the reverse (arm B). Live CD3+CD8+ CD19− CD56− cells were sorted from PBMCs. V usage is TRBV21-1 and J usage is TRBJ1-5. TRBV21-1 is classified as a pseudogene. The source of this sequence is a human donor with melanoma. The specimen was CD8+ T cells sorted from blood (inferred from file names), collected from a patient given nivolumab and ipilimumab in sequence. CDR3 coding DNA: TGTGCCAGCAGCTTAGGGCGCGGGGGCAATCAGCCCCAGCATTTT. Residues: CASSLGRGGNQPQHF.